The present entry profiles one T cell receptor (beta chain) with its context. Per germline, CDR1 SQVTM and CDR2 ANQGSEA. This CDR3 comprises 11 residues. The V end lost 5 bases, the J end lost 1 base, and 5 bases lay between the germline ends. The data were taken from a study of blood T cell repertoires in COVID-19. Background on the study: COVID-19 samples collected from the United States, Italy and Spain covered acute and convalescent phases.

The authors' processing: Amplification of reference gene primers provided the estimated nucleated cell counts. Assay: immunoSEQ multiplex PCR; the TCRdb copy retains only in-frame clones and omits some. V, J and clone size were drawn from that table, and D and trimming were deduced from the DNA. The sample yields some 30,000 clones, about 88% seen once. This receptor was identified in a man between 65 and 85 years old with active COVID-19. The V gene is TRBV29-1, the J gene TRBJ1-1, with D hard to call. The material sequenced was peripheral blood. The CDR3 coding sequence is TGCAGCGTTCCTTGGAACACTGAAGCTTTCTTT. Amino acid sequence: CSVPWNTEAFF.